The text below deals with one TCR beta chain. Stated time point: patch test 3, about 24 weeks after DPC sensitization. Indicated treatment: therapeutic diphenylcyclopropenone sensitization with weekly scalp DPC. The authors' total RNA extraction used unfractionated whole blood. This CDR3 comprises 12 residues. V lost 5 bases to trimming and J lost 5 bases, with 7 bases between them. CDR1 LNHDA and CDR2 SQIVND come from the germline V gene (reference sequence). TCRdb independently ran MiXCR on the RACE reads; one entry per CDR3 protein. In the table there are 150,000 to 200,000 distinct CDR3 sequences, under 30% of which are singletons. The data derive from a study of human T cells and chemical hapten exposure.

The TCR sequence derives from a woman aged 40 to 50 with alopecia areata. Some clones in this sample may be carry-over from other donors' samples. The source material was whole blood, sampled in connection with sensitization to the hapten diphenylcyclopropenone (DPC). This chain uses TRBV19 with TRBJ1-5; no definite D call. CDR3 nucleotide sequence: TGTGCCAGTAGTGATCTTGATCAGCCCCAGCATTTT. Encoded protein: CASSDLDQPQHF. Full variable domain (rest looked up from reference TRBV19 and TRBJ1-5): DGGITQSPKYLFRKEGQNVTLSCEQNLNHDAMYWYRQDPGQGLRLIYYSQIVNDFQKGDIAEGYSVSREKKESFPLTVTSAQKNPTAFYLCASSDLDQPQHFGDGTRLSIL.